Below, 9 T cell receptor beta chains from the same sample are listed, as sequenced in a study of T-cell reconstitution after alpha-beta-depleted transplantation in children. Preparing the TCRbeta library involved the use of unique molecular identifiers. TCRdb re-called the PCR reads with MiXCR, one entry per CDR3 protein. This sample has around 240,000 distinct CDR3 sequences, with around 8.9% found just once. Sequenced here: PBMCs from the stem cell graft donor, sampled from the stem cell graft. The receptors here all came from a human donor who donated a stem cell graft to a child with SCID.

Many counts were recorded for this clonotype. The chain joins TRBV9 to TRBJ2-2; the D gene is possibly TRBD2 (5 bases). Germline V gives CDR1 SGDLS, CDR2 YYNGEE. The ends were cut back, 5 bases at V and 4 bases at J, with 12 bases in the middle. The CDR3 covers 14 residues. The chain's CDR3 is CASRGADPTGELFF. The CDR3 bases are TGTGCCAGCAGGGGAGCTGACCCCACCGGGGAGCTGTTTTTT.

Remarks on this clonotype: This may stem from a read error, because a much larger clone lies one nucleotide away. CDR3 bases: TGTGCCGGCAGCTTAACAGCCGATGAGCAGTTCTTC. This codes for CAGSLTADEQFF. The chain links TRBV7-3 to TRBJ2-1, with unresolved D. Germline values: CDR1 SGHTA, CDR2 FQGTGA. The CDR3 runs to 12 residues.

This clonotype was seen a handful of times. V is TRBV5-1 and J is TRBJ1-1, with D maybe TRBD1 (5 bases). Germline V CDR1 and CDR2: SGHRS, YFSETQ. The CDR3 consists of 15 residues. Trimming pared 4 bases from V and 5 bases from J, leaving 18 bases between. The CDR3 DNA is TGCGCCAGCAGCCCAAATGCAGCAGGGATAACTGAAGCTTTCTTT. Residues: CASSPNAAGITEAFF.

Concerning this clonotype itself: A junction boundary mismatches the germline segment, possibly from a read error. The V gene is TRBV7-6, the J gene TRBJ2-3, with a possible D match to TRBD2 (5 bases). Germline values: CDR1 SGHVS, CDR2 FNYEAQ. This CDR3 comprises 13 residues. The CDR3, as DNA: TGTGCCAGCAGCGTCGGAGGCACAGATACGCCGTATTTT. Residues: CASSVGGTDTPYF.

This clonotype was counted many times. The chain uses TRBV20-1 and TRBJ1-1; unclear D gene. The CDR3 length is 13 residues. V lost 4 bases, J lost 1 base, and 10 bases lay in between. Germline-derived CDR1 and CDR2 are DFQATT and SNEGSKA (reference sequence). DNA of the CDR3: TGCAGTGCTACCGGAAATCGGAACACTGAAGCTTTCTTT. It is translated as CSATGNRNTEAFF.

This clonotype was found many times. The DNA of the CDR3 is TGTGCCAGCAGAGGAGGACTAGCGGGGGGTGGAGCGTACCAAGAGACCCAGTACTTC. This gives the protein CASRGGLAGGGAYQETQYF. V usage is TRBV7-6 and J usage is TRBJ2-5, with TRBD2 identical over 14 bases. Losses at the gene ends were 6 bases for V and 0 bases for J; bases not matched to a gene: 12. This CDR3 contains 19 residues. Germline assignment: CDR1 SGHVS and CDR2 FNYEAQ. Full variable domain (missing parts from reference TRBV7-6 and TRBJ2-5): GAGVSQSPRYKVTKRGQDVALRCDPISGHVSLYWYRQALGQGPEFLTYFNYEAQQDKSGLPNDRFSAERPEGSISTLTIQRTEQRDSAMYRCASRGGLAGGGAYQETQYFGPGTRLLVL.

This clonotype was seen at least ten times. J is TRBJ1-3 and V is TRBV5-1; unclear D gene. Germline values: CDR1 SGHRS, CDR2 YFSETQ. V lost 4 bases to trimming and J lost 2 bases, with 10 bases between them. This CDR3 spans 14 amino acids. CDR3 in DNA: TGCGCCAGCAGCCCCGCAGGACCTGGAAACACCATATATTTT. This translates into CASSPAGPGNTIYF.

The V call is TRBV7-9, the J call TRBJ1-5, with D unclear. CDR1 and CDR2 from the germline V gene are SEHNR and FQNEAQ (reference sequence). Trimming cost V 1 base and J 0 bases, with 10 bases left between them. The CDR3 extends over 16 amino acids. The CDR3 region has the DNA TGTGCCAGCAGCTTAGATGCCCCTACTAGCAATCAGCCCCAGCATTTT. Amino acids: CASSLDAPTSNQPQHF.

This clonotype was recorded at least ten times. The V and J genes are TRBV5-1 and TRBJ2-2; no firm D call. The CDR3 runs to 15 residues. The germline CDR1 and CDR2 sequences are SGHRS and YFSETQ. Trimming cost V 2 bases and J 0 bases, with 8 bases left between them. As DNA, the CDR3 is TGCGCCAGCAGCTTTAGCCGAACGAACACCGGGGAGCTGTTTTTT. This encodes CASSFSRTNTGELFF.